A single sample gave rise to the 14 T cell receptor beta chains below, sequenced in a study of cytotoxic CD8 clonotypes in ibrutinib-treated CLL. Using immunoSEQ multiplex PCR, the repertoire was profiled, and TCRdb retains in-frame clones only, with some absent. The data show over 15,000 clones, with 81% seen just once and 5.7% held by the top ten. Sequenced material: PBMCs, taken before ibrutinib treatment. Every receptor here comes from a human donor with chronic lymphocytic leukemia.

This chain joins TRBV30 and TRBJ2-7; D is unresolved. Trimming cost V 4 bases and J 2 bases, with 9 bases left between them. Germline CDR1 GTSNPN, CDR2 SVGIG (reference sequence). The CDR3 spans 12 residues. CDR3 sequence reads: CAWMGRTYEQYF. As DNA, the CDR3 is TGTGCCTGGATGGGCAGAACCTACGAGCAGTACTTC.

This clone was seen a handful of times. The rearrangement links TRBV11-2 to TRBJ1-6; TRBD1 is a possible D gene (5 bases). CDR3 length equals 13 residues. The germline V gene encodes CDR1 SGHAT and CDR2 FQNNGV. Trimming shortened V by 5 bases and J by 6 bases, and 8 bases separated the two germline ends. In nucleotides, the CDR3 is TGTGCCAGCAGCCCGGGGCCTAATTCACCCCTCCACTTT. Translated, it gives CASSPGPNSPLHF. Combining the CDR3 with reference TRBV11-2 and TRBJ1-6 gives the whole variable domain EAGVAQSPRYKIIEKRQSVAFWCNPISGHATLYWYQQILGQGPKLLIQFQNNGVVDDSQLPKDRFSAERLKGVDSTLKIQPAKLEDSAVYLCASSPGPNSPLHFGNGTRLTVT.

This chain uses TRBV27 with TRBJ2-1, with 7 bases lining up with TRBD1. The V gene's germline CDR1 is MNHEY and CDR2 SMNVEV (reference sequence). This CDR3 is built from 15 residues. Trimming took 5 bases from V and 3 from J; bases not matched to a gene: 7. CDR3 residues: CASSARDRLYNEQFF. For the CDR3, the DNA is TGTGCCAGCAGTGCTCGGGACAGACTCTACAATGAGCAGTTCTTC.

The gene calls are TRBV7-2 and TRBJ1-3; D is perhaps TRBD1 (6 bases). The CDR3 contains 14 residues. Per germline, CDR1 SGHTA and CDR2 FQGNSA. V was pared by 5 bases and J by 4 bases, with 12 bases between. The chain's CDR3 is CASSHGGPGNTIYF. CDR3 nucleotide sequence: TGTGCCAGCAGCCACGGGGGGCCGGGAAACACCATATATTTT.

The chain uses TRBV18 and TRBJ2-3; D not resolved. The germline CDR1 and CDR2 sequences are KGHSH and LQKENI. V dropped 0 bases and J dropped 3 bases, with 13 bases sitting between them. The CDR3 contains 16 residues. CDR3 nucleotides: TGTGCCAGCTCACCACCTTCGGGTGGGGTGACAGATACGCAGTATTTT. Protein product: CASSPPSGGVTDTQYF. Looking up the rest from reference TRBV18 and TRBJ2-3 gives the full variable domain: NAGVMQNPRHLVRRRGQEARLRCSPMKGHSHVYWYRQLPEEGLKFMVYLQKENIIDESGMPKERFSAEFPKEGPSILRIQQVVRGDSAAYFCASSPPSGGVTDTQYFGPGTRLTVL.

The genes are TRBV11-2 and TRBJ2-1; 8 bases match TRBD2. The CDR3 totals 19 residues. Germline lookup yields CDR1 SGHAT and CDR2 FQNNGV. The junction had 15 bases not matched to a gene; V was cut back by 1 base and J by 4 bases. CDR3 residues: CASSLVHRAGAPLYNEQFF. For the CDR3, the DNA is TGTGCCAGCAGCTTAGTACATCGAGCGGGGGCCCCATTATACAATGAGCAGTTCTTC.

The genes are TRBV7-2 and TRBJ2-1; 8 bases line up with TRBD1. Germline V CDR1 and CDR2: SGHTA, FQGNSA. Trimming removed 1 base from V and 8 bases from J; junction bases left unmatched: 10. The CDR3 is 16 amino acids. The CDR3 loop is CASSLDQGAPWDEQFF. For the CDR3, the DNA is TGTGCCAGCAGCTTAGATCAGGGGGCGCCTTGGGATGAGCAGTTCTTC.

The rearrangement uses TRBV6-1 and TRBJ2-7; D is ambiguous. This CDR3 is built from 12 residues. Trimming cost V 5 bases and J 3 bases, with 8 bases left between them. From germline, CDR1 is MNHNS and CDR2 SASEGT. The chain's CDR3 is CASSLRYYEQYF. CDR3 DNA sequence: TGTGCCAGCAGTCTGCGATACTACGAGCAGTACTTC.

The chain recombines TRBV5-5 with TRBJ1-3, with 7 positions matching TRBD1. This CDR3 spans 19 amino acids. Germline loops: CDR1 SGHKS, CDR2 YYEKEE (reference sequence). The V gene end was trimmed by 3 bases and the J gene end by 4 bases; junction bases not matched to a gene: 19. CDR3 sequence reads: CASSWTAGTAPLRGNTIYF. CDR3 in DNA: TGTGCCAGCAGCTGGACCGCCGGGACAGCCCCATTACGAGGAAACACCATATATTTT.

The V call is TRBV7-2, the J call TRBJ1-5, with D unclear. V lost 4 bases, J lost 4 bases, and 14 bases lay in between. The germline CDR1 and CDR2 sequences are SGHTA and FQGNSA. The CDR3 has 15 residues. The CDR3 nucleotides read TGTGCCAGCAGCTCCTATGGAGGTAGGAATCAGCCCCAGCATTTT. It translates to CASSSYGGRNQPQHF.

This clone was observed a handful of times. The genes are TRBV10-3 and TRBJ2-7, with 9 bases lining up with TRBD1. The CDR3 contains 14 residues. CDR1 and CDR2 from the germline V gene are ENHRY and SYGVKD. V shed 4 bases, J shed 6 bases, and the junction held 7 bases outside the gene matches. The CDR3 nucleotides read TGTGCCATCAGTGTGACAGGGGGTCGGGGCGAGCAGTACTTC. As protein: CAISVTGGRGEQYF.

This clone was recorded only once. The chain couples TRBV6-6 to TRBJ1-5; 9 nucleotides match TRBD1. Unmatched junction bases numbered 5, after V lost 6 bases and J lost 2 bases. This CDR3 region has 15 residues. Germline V CDR1 and CDR2: MNHNY, SVGAGI (reference sequence). CDR3 coding DNA: TGTGCCAGCAGAGGTAGGACAGGGGGCAATCAGCCCCAGCATTTT. Translated: CASRGRTGGNQPQHF.

This chain links TRBV7-2 with TRBJ1-3, with a possible D match to TRBD1 (5 bases). The germline gives CDR1 SGHTA, CDR2 FQGNSA. The CDR3 loop spans 17 amino acids. Between the trimmed V and J ends, which lost 9 bases and 0 bases, there was a span of 21 bases. The DNA for the CDR3 is TGTGCCAGGGGACGAATGAACAGCGAGAACTCTGGAAACACCATATATTTT. Translated: CARGRMNSENSGNTIYF.

There are a few counts of this clone. The chain joins TRBV6-1 to TRBJ1-2; perhaps TRBD1 as D (5 bases). V was trimmed by 6 bases and J by 6 bases, leaving 11 bases between them. From germline, CDR1 is MNHNS and CDR2 SASEGT. The CDR3 has 12 residues. CDR3 amino acids: CASRGGLDGYTF. The CDR3 bases are TGTGCCAGCAGGGGGGGACTCGATGGCTACACCTTC.